This T cell receptor (beta chain) was recorded in a study of T cell changes during pregnancy in multiple sclerosis. Here immunoSEQ multiplex PCR was the method, and the copy in TCRdb shows in-frame clones only, minus some. The sample lists 65,000 to 90,000 clones, 80% to 95% occurring once. The trim removed 5 bases at V and 6 bases at J, leaving 9 bases unmatched. This CDR3 is 14 amino acids long. Germline V gives CDR1 MRHNA, CDR2 SNTAGT. The chain carries TRBV6-4 and TRBJ2-7; 8 bases match TRBD1. The receptor was isolated from a female donor with multiple sclerosis, enrolled in a pregnancy study. The sequences come from peripheral blood, collected in the second trimester of pregnancy. In nucleotides, the CDR3 is TGTGCCAGCAGTACCTGGACAGGGCCGGGCGAGCAGTACTTC. As protein: CASSTWTGPGEQYF.